This T cell receptor beta chain was identified in a study of blood T cell repertoires in COVID-19. The overall study: COVID-19 samples collected from the United States, Italy and Spain covered acute and convalescent phases. From T cells, B-cell-depleted T cells, or PBMCs came the material, which was cDNA or gDNA.

Seattle cases were enrolled at active infection and followed longitudinally. In the authors' workflow: Estimated nucleated cell counts came from reference gene primer amplification. Assay: immunoSEQ multiplex PCR; the TCRdb copy retains only in-frame clones and omits some. Clone size and V and J calls were adopted from that table, with D and trimming inferred from the DNA. The data contain nearly 350,000 clones, 85% to 90% of them singletons. Germline CDR1 SGHTS, CDR2 YDEGEE. V lost 0 bases to trimming and J lost 7 bases, with 14 bases between them. There are 15 residues in the CDR3. The sequence was obtained from a woman aged 65 to 85 with COVID-19, enrolled during active disease. The chain joins TRBV5-8 to TRBJ1-5, with a possible D match to TRBD1 (6 bases). The sample comprised peripheral blood. CDR3 loop: CASSLGQVNGQPQHF. CDR3 coding DNA: TGTGCCAGCAGCTTGGGACAGGTCAATGGGCAGCCCCAGCATTTT.